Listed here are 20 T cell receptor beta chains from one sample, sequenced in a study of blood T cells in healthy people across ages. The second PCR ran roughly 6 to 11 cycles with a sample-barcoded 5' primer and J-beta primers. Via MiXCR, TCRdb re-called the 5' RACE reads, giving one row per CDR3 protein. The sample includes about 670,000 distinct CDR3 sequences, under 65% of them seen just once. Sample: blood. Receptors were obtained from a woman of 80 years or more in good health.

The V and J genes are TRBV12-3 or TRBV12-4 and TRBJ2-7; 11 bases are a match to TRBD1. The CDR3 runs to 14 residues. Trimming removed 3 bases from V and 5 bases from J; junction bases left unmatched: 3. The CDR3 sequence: CASSFGTGGDEQYF. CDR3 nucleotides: TGTGCCAGCAGTTTCGGGACAGGGGGAGACGAGCAGTACTTC.

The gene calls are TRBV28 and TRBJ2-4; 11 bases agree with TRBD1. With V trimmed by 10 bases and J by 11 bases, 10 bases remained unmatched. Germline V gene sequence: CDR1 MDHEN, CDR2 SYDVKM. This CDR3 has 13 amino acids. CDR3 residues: CATGTGGRVFQYF. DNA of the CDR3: TGTGCCACCGGGACAGGGGGTCGGGTTTTTCAGTACTTC.

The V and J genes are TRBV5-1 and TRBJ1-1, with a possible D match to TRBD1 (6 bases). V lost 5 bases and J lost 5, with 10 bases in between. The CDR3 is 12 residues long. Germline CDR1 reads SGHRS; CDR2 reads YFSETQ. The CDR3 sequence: CASRRGRTEAFF. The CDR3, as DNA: TGCGCCAGCAGGCGGGGGCGGACTGAAGCTTTCTTT.

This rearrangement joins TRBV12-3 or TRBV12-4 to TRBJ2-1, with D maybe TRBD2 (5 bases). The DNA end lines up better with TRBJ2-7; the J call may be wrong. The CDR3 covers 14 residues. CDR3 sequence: CASSGRGISNEQYF. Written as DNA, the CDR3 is TGTGCCAGCAGCGGTCGGGGTATCAGCAATGAGCAGTACTTC.

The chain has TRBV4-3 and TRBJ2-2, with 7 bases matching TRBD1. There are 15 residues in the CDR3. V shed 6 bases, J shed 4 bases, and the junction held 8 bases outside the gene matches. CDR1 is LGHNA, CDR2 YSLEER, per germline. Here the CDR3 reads CASSLRGRVTGELFF. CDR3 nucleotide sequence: TGCGCCAGCAGTCTTAGGGGGCGCGTCACCGGGGAGCTGTTTTTT.

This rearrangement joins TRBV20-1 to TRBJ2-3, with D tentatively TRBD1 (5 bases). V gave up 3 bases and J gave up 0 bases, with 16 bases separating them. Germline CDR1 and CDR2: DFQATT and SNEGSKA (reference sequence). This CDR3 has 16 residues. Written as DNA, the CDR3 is TGCAGTGCTAGTCCCTGGGGCTCTCGTAGCACAGATACGCAGTATTTT. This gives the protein CSASPWGSRSTDTQYF.

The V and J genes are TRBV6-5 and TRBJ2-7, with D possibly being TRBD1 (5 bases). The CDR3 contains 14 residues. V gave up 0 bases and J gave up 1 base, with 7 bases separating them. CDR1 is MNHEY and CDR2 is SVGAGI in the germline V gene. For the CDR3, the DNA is TGTGCCAGCAGTTACTCGGGGCAGTCCTACGAGCAGTACTTC. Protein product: CASSYSGQSYEQYF.

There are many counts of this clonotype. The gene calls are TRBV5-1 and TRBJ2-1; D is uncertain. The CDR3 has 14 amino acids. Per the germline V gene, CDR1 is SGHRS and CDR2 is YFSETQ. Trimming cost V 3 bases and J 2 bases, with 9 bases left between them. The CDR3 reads CASSSGTPYNEQFF. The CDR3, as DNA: TGCGCCAGCAGCTCCGGCACACCCTACAATGAGCAGTTCTTC.

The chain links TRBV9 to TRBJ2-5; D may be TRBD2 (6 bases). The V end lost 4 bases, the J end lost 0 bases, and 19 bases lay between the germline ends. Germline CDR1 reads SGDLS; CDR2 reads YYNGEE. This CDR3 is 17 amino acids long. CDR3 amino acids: CASSQGGSAIYQETQYF. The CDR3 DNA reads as TGTGCCAGCAGCCAAGGAGGGTCCGCCATCTACCAAGAGACCCAGTACTTC. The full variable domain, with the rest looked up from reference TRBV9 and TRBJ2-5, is DSGVTQTPKHLITATGQRVTLRCSPRSGDLSVYWYQQSLDQGLQFLIQYYNGEERAKGNILERFSAQQFPDLHSELNLSSLELGDSALYFCASSQGGSAIYQETQYFGPGTRLLVL.

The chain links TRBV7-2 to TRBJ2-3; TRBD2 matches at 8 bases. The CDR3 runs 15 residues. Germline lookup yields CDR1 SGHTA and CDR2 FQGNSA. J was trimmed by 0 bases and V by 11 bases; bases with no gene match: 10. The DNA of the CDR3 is TGTGCCGCCGTCCGCCGCGGGGGGAGCACAGATACGCAGTATTTT. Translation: CAAVRRGGSTDTQYF.

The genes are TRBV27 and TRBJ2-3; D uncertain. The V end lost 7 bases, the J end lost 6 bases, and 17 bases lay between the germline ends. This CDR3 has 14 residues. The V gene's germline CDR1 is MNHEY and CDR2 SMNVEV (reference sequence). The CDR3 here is CASTPSRKRDTQYF. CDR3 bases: TGTGCCAGCACCCCCAGTCGGAAGAGGGATACGCAGTATTTT.

The CDR3 loop reads CAIKGLEETQYF. The CDR3 DNA is TGTGCCATCAAGGGACTCGAAGAGACCCAGTACTTC. The V gene is TRBV10-3, the J gene TRBJ2-5, with D perhaps TRBD2 (6 bases). The V and J ends lost 7 bases and 3 bases respectively, with 9 bases between them. Germline V lookup: CDR1 ENHRY, CDR2 SYGVKD. CDR3 length equals 12 residues.

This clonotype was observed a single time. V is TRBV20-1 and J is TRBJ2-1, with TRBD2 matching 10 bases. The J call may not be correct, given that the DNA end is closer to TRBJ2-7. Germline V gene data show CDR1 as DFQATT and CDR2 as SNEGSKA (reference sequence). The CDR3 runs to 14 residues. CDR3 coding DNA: TGCAGTGCCACGACTAGCGGGCACTACAATGAGCAGTACGTC. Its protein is CSATTSGHYNEQYV.

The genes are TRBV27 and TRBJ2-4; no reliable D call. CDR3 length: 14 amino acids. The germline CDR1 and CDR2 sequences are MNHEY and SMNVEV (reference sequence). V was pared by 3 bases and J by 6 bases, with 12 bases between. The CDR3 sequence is CASSLKGPANIQYF. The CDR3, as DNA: TGTGCCAGCAGTTTGAAAGGTCCTGCAAACATTCAGTACTTC.

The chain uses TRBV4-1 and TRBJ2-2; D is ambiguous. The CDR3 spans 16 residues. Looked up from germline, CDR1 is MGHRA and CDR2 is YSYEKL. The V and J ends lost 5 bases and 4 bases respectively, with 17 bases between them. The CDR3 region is CASSYSRMSFTGELFF. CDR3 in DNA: TGCGCCAGCAGCTATTCCCGGATGTCTTTCACCGGGGAGCTGTTTTTT.

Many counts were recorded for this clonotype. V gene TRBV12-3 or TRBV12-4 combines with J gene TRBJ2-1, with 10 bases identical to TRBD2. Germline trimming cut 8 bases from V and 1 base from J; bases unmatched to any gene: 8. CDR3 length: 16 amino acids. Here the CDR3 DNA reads TGTGCCAGCCGACTTCCGGGACTAGCGTCCTACAATGAGCAGTTCTTC. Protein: CASRLPGLASYNEQFF.

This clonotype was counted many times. CDR3 DNA sequence: TGTGCCAGCAGCTTCATAGATACGCAGTATTTT. Translated, it gives CASSFIDTQYF. The chain recombines TRBV7-9 with TRBJ2-3; D is undetermined. V shed 3 bases and J shed 5 bases, with 3 bases lying between them. The CDR3 contains 11 residues. Germline CDR1 and CDR2: SEHNR and FQNEAQ (reference sequence).

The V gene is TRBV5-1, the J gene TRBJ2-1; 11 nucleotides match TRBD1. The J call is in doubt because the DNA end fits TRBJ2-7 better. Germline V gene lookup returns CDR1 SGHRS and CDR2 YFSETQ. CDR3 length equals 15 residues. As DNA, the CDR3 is TGCGCCAGCAGCCAAGGACAGGGGGCTTTCTACGAGCAGTACTTC. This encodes CASSQGQGAFYEQYF.

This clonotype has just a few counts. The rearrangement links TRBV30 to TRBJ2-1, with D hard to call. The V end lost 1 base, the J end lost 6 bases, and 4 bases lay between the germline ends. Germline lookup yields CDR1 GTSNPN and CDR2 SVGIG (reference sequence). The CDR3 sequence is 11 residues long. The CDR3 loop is CAWSAGNEQFF. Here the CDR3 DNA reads TGTGCCTGGAGTGCAGGCAATGAGCAGTTCTTC.

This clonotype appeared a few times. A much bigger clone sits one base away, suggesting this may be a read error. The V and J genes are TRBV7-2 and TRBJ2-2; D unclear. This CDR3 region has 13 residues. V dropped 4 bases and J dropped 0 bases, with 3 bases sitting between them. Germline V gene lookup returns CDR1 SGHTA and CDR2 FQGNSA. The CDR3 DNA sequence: TGTGCCAGCAGCTCCCCGAACACCGGGGAGCTGTTTTTT. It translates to CASSSPNTGELFF.